This T cell receptor (beta chain) was recorded in a study of T-cell memory formation after mild COVID-19. Overall study: Across donors, TCR clusters were largely donor specific. General study points: In second-wave clones peaking day 37, SARS-CoV-2 specificity remained unconfirmed. In pre-infection memory, a portion of responding clones appeared, which suggested that cross-reactive memory joined.

5'RACE with constant-segment primers yielded barcoded, UMI-tagged TCR alpha and TCR beta cDNA libraries. TCRdb reprocessed the 5' RACE reads via MiXCR and lists one record per CDR3 protein. The profile shows about 610,000 distinct CDR3 sequences, 15% to 20% of them singletons. This clonotype was picked up a small number of times. Antigen specificity is unknown. With 0 bases clipped from V and 4 bases from J, the junction kept 6 bases outside the gene matches. The length of the CDR3 is 16 residues. The germline V gene encodes CDR1 SGDLS and CDR2 YYNGEE. The clonotype comes from an adult woman who had mild COVID-19 (a few samples of this study predate the infection). Cell type and time point are not known. This sequence joins TRBV9 and TRBJ2-3; 9 nucleotides agree with TRBD1. The sequenced sample consisted of PBMCs or a T cell subset sorted from them (not recorded which). In DNA, the CDR3 is TGTGCCAGCAGCGTAGATGACAGGGGGGGACCAGATACGCAGTATTTT. Translation gives CASSVDDRGGPDTQYF.